Below, 21 T cell receptor beta chains from the same sample are listed, as sequenced in a study of blood T cell repertoires in COVID-19. Libraries were prepared by immunoSEQ multiplex PCR; TCRdb keeps only in-frame clonotypes and omits some of them. The sample lists over 200,000 clones; over 75% were seen once. Sequenced sample: PBMCs or T cells enriched from blood (not recorded which). These TCRs come from a woman aged 25 to 45 who had been exposed to COVID-19.

The chain couples TRBV4-2 to TRBJ1-3, with D perhaps matching TRBD1 (5 bases). The CDR3 consists of 15 residues. The germline V gene encodes CDR1 LGHNA and CDR2 YNFKEQ. V lost 4 bases to trimming and J lost 4 bases, with 14 bases between them. The CDR3 bases are TGTGCCAGCAGCCCTACCAGGGTCCCCGGAAACACCATATATTTT. Amino acid sequence: CASSPTRVPGNTIYF.

V and J are TRBV24-1 and TRBJ2-1; 13 nucleotides align to TRBD2. The germline CDR1 and CDR2 sequences are KGHDR and SFDVKD. V trimming: 3 bases; J trimming: 7 bases; junction bases outside the gene matches: 2. The CDR3 contains 15 residues. The CDR3 DNA is TGTGCCACCAGTGATGTGACTAGCGGGAGGAATGAGCAGTTCTTC. Its translation: CATSDVTSGRNEQFF.

V and J are TRBV30 and TRBJ2-4; a possible D gene is TRBD1 (5 bases). The CDR3 length is 11 residues. CDR1 is GTSNPN, CDR2 SVGIG, per germline (reference sequence). Trimming took 5 bases from V and 6 from J, leaving 8 bases between them. CDR3 protein: CAWATGNIQYF. For the CDR3, the DNA is TGTGCCTGGGCTACAGGAAACATTCAGTACTTC. Complete variable domain (other parts from reference TRBV30 and TRBJ2-4): SQTIHQWPATLVQPVGSPLSLECTVEGTSNPNLYWYRQAAGRGLQLLFYSVGIGQISSEVPQNLSASRPQDRQFILSSKKLLLSDSGFYLCAWATGNIQYFGAGTRLSVL.

The J gene is TRBJ2-1, the V gene TRBV7-9; 13 nucleotides agree with TRBD2. With V trimmed by 7 bases and J by 11 bases, 11 bases remained unmatched. Germline CDR1 reads SEHNR; CDR2 reads FQNEAQ (reference sequence). This CDR3 spans 15 amino acids. The CDR3, as DNA: TGTGCCAGCACCTCCGGAGAGGGACTAGCGGGAAAGCAGTTCTTC. This gives the protein CASTSGEGLAGKQFF.

The sample holds a few counts of this clone. The chain combines TRBV27 with TRBJ2-5; D unclear. CDR1 and CDR2 from the germline V gene are MNHEY and SMNVEV (reference sequence). With 1 base removed from V and 2 bases from J, the gap between germline ends came to 11 bases. The CDR3 is made up of 15 amino acids. The CDR3 DNA sequence: TGTGCCAGCAGTTTATACCGATCAGTTCAAGAGACCCAGTACTTC. Translated: CASSLYRSVQETQYF.

The chain carries TRBV12-3 or TRBV12-4 and TRBJ1-2; TRBD1 is a possible D gene (6 bases). V shed 2 bases and J shed 7 bases, with 11 bases lying between them. This CDR3 is 13 amino acids long. CDR3 amino acids: CASSLRDTGGYTF. The CDR3 bases are TGTGCCAGCAGTTTAAGGGACACGGGTGGCTACACCTTC.

This rearrangement joins TRBV20-1 to TRBJ2-1; no clear D gene. CDR1 and CDR2 (germline): DFQATT, SNEGSKA (reference sequence). The CDR3 totals 11 residues. The V and J ends lost 8 bases and 7 bases respectively, with 12 bases between them. CDR3 residues: CSPYDGNEQFF. The CDR3 DNA reads TGCAGTCCCTACGACGGGAATGAGCAGTTCTTC.

This clone was picked up one time. The J gene is TRBJ1-1, the V gene TRBV24-1, with 9 nucleotides matching TRBD1. Germline CDR1 and CDR2: KGHDR and SFDVKD. V trimming: 3 bases; J trimming: 1 base; junction bases outside the gene matches: 11. This CDR3 has 18 amino acids. The CDR3 DNA reads as TGTGCCACCAGTGATGAAGGGACAGGGATGGCTGCGAACACTGAAGCTTTCTTT. This encodes CATSDEGTGMAANTEAFF.

The chain combines TRBV30 with TRBJ1-1; no clear D. This CDR3 contains 12 residues. CDR1 is GTSNPN and CDR2 is SVGIG in the germline V gene (reference sequence). The V end was cut by 3 bases, the J end by 6 bases, with 11 bases between. The CDR3 protein is CAWSPTRAEAFF. DNA for the CDR3: TGTGCCTGGAGCCCCACTCGGGCTGAAGCTTTCTTT.

This chain links TRBV5-1 with TRBJ1-6; D is uncertain. Germline V gene data show CDR1 as SGHRS and CDR2 as YFSETQ. The CDR3 has 19 amino acids. V was trimmed by 0 bases and J by 0 bases, leaving 16 bases between them. For the CDR3, the DNA is TGCGCCAGCAGCTTGGAGCGTATCGGTGTGAGCTCCTATAATTCACCCCTCCACTTT. The encoded protein is CASSLERIGVSSYNSPLHF.

The CDR3 spells CAWRELPIYGYTF. CDR3 DNA sequence: TGTGCCTGGAGAGAACTCCCAATCTATGGCTACACCTTC. The chain is built from TRBV30 and TRBJ1-2; D remains unclear. V lost 3 bases and J lost 4, with 12 bases in between. Germline-derived CDR1 and CDR2 are GTSNPN and SVGIG (reference sequence). There are 13 residues in the CDR3.

The rearrangement joins TRBV2 to TRBJ1-5; 9 nucleotides match TRBD1. The CDR3 is 15 residues long. Looked up from germline, CDR1 is SNHLY and CDR2 is FYNNEI. The V gene end was trimmed by 1 base and the J gene end by 5 bases; junction bases not matched to a gene: 3. The CDR3 loop reads CASSEGDRADQPQHF. The CDR3 nucleotides are TGTGCCAGCAGTGAAGGGGACAGGGCGGATCAGCCCCAGCATTTT.

The chain has TRBV19 and TRBJ2-1, with 7 bases fitting TRBD2. Per the germline V gene, CDR1 is LNHDA and CDR2 is SQIVND (reference sequence). The CDR3 covers 17 residues. V lost 0 bases, J lost 1 base, and 6 bases stayed unmatched. In DNA form, the CDR3 reads TGTGCCAGTAGTATAGAGGGCGGGAGTTCGTCCTACAATGAGCAGTTCTTC. It encodes CASSIEGGSSSYNEQFF.

The chain carries TRBV2 and TRBJ1-1; TRBD1 agrees at 8 bases. The trim removed 2 bases at V and 9 bases at J, leaving 2 bases unmatched. CDR1 SNHLY and CDR2 FYNNEI come from the germline V gene. The length of the CDR3 is 12 residues. The CDR3 region has the DNA TGTGCCAGCAGTGAAACAGGGGGAAAAGCTTTCTTT. Its translation: CASSETGGKAFF.

The gene calls are TRBV4-2 and TRBJ1-2; 8 positions agree with TRBD1. The CDR3 runs 15 residues. Germline-derived CDR1 and CDR2 are LGHNA and YNFKEQ. Germline trimming cut 2 bases from V and 4 bases from J; bases unmatched to any gene: 6. In nucleotides, the CDR3 is TGTGCCAGCAGCCAATTAAGGACAGGGAGCTATGGCTACACCTTC. It codes for CASSQLRTGSYGYTF.

This clone was counted only a few times. The gene calls are TRBV10-3 and TRBJ2-2; possibly TRBD2 for D (6 bases). This CDR3 is 12 amino acids long. CDR1 is ENHRY, CDR2 SYGVKD, per germline. V was trimmed by 4 bases and J by 10 bases, leaving 10 bases between them. The DNA of the CDR3 is TGTGCCATCAGTGGGGGACTGGAGGAGCTGTTTTTT. Amino acids: CAISGGLEELFF.

CDR3: CAISIGTPNTEAFF. The CDR3 DNA sequence: TGTGCCATCAGTATCGGGACACCGAACACTGAAGCTTTCTTT. The chain has TRBV10-3 and TRBJ1-1, with a weak D call TRBD1 (6 bases). There are 14 residues in the CDR3. With 5 bases removed from V and 1 base from J, the gap between germline ends came to 11 bases. From germline, CDR1 is ENHRY and CDR2 SYGVKD.

The rearrangement uses TRBV2 and TRBJ1-5; the match to TRBD1 covers 8 bases. Germline CDR1 is SNHLY and CDR2 is FYNNEI. The CDR3 consists of 13 residues. After removal of 7 bases from V and 3 bases from J, the junction contained 2 bases not matched to a gene. DNA for the CDR3: TGTGCCAGCAACAGGGGGTCCAATCAGCCCCAGCATTTT. It yields the protein CASNRGSNQPQHF.

This clone was seen once. The chain combines TRBV27 with TRBJ2-4; TRBD1 aligns across 7 bases. From germline, CDR1 is MNHEY and CDR2 SMNVEV (reference sequence). The CDR3 sequence is 17 residues long. The J segment lost 1 base and the V segment lost 2 bases, leaving 8 bases of the junction unmatched. The CDR3 here is CASSLRWEQGAKNIQYF. DNA of the CDR3: TGTGCCAGCAGTTTAAGGTGGGAACAGGGGGCCAAAAACATTCAGTACTTC.

V is TRBV6-5 and J is TRBJ2-1; 7 bases line up with TRBD2. This CDR3 comprises 14 residues. V was clipped by 6 bases and J by 7 bases; unmatched bases: 9. CDR1 is MNHEY, CDR2 SVGAGI, per germline. The CDR3 DNA reads TGTGCCAGCAGCCCCCTGGCTAGCGGAAATGAGCAGTTCTTC. Translation gives CASSPLASGNEQFF.

This clone was recorded once. The rearrangement links TRBV18 to TRBJ2-1; 9 bases match TRBD2. J lost 4 bases, V lost 6 bases, and 13 bases had no gene match. The CDR3 has 17 residues. The germline CDR1 and CDR2 sequences are KGHSH and LQKENI. The CDR3 loop is CASSTKQGLANYNEQFF. The DNA of the CDR3 is TGTGCCAGCTCCACCAAACAAGGACTAGCGAATTACAATGAGCAGTTCTTC.